The clone carrying this T cell receptor (beta chain) came up a few times. The CDR3 regions of TCR beta were amplified from RNA transcripts. During a first-round RT-PCR of the TCR CDR3, the HTBI primer set was used. Via MiXCR, TCRdb re-called the multiplex PCR reads, giving one row per CDR3 protein. Found here are about 590,000 distinct CDR3 sequences, 11% to 15% of them singletons; the top ten hold less than 9%. The data were taken from a study of T cells in Graves' hyperthyroidism and ophthalmopathy. The material sequenced was blood. The source of this sequence is a woman aged 18-29 years with Graves' ophthalmopathy.

The CDR3, as DNA: TGTGCCAGCCGTGTCCAGCGAGGGGGGGAGCAGTACTTC. Translating it yields CASRVQRGGEQYF. The chain has TRBV6-2 or TRBV6-3 and TRBJ2-7; D possibly matches TRBD1 or TRBD2 (6 bases each). Looked up from germline, CDR1 is MNHEY and CDR2 is SVGEGT. There are 13 residues in the CDR3. Trimming cost V 8 bases and J 7 bases, with 18 bases left between them.